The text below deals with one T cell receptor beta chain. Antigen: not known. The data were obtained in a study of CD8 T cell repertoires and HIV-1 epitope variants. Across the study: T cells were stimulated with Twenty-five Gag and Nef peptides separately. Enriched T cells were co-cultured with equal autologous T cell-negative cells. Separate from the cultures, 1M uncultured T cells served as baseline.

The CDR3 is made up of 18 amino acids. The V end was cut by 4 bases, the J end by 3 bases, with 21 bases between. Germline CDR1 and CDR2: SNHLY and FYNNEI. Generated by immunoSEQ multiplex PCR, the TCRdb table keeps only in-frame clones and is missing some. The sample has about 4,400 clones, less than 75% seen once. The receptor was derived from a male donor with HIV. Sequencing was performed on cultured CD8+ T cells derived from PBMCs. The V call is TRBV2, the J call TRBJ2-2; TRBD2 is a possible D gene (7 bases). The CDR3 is CASSAGASGMRDTGELFF. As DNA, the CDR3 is TGTGCCAGCAGTGCGGGGGCTAGCGGTATGCGAGACACCGGGGAGCTGTTTTTT.